This entry lists 13 T cell receptor beta chains sequenced from one sample in a study of blood T cell repertoires in COVID-19 (dated by TCRdb to 2020 to 2022). The library was generated by the immunoSEQ multiplex PCR assay. TCRdb holds this immuneACCESS table with in-frame rearrangements only. Some clones are missing; in checked studies, unresolved V genes explain under half, and the rest has no known cause. This sample is represented by some 72,000 clones; roughly 90% of them were singletons. The leading ten clones occupy just under 0.6% of the sample. Sequencing was done on a sample of peripheral blood. These receptors were obtained from a man aged 60-69 years with acute or convalescent COVID-19.

The chain combines TRBV6-5 with TRBJ2-7, with a possible D match to TRBD2 (5 bases). V was shortened by 8 bases and J by 4 bases, with 15 bases between the two germline ends. CDR3 length: 13 amino acids. Germline V lookup: CDR1 MNHEY, CDR2 SVGAGI. The CDR3 region has the DNA TGTGCCAGCGGCCGGGGTCCAGGTTACGAGCAGTACTTC. As protein: CASGRGPGYEQYF.

The chain uses TRBV12-3 or TRBV12-4 and TRBJ1-5; D unresolved. V lost 1 base and J lost 4, with 5 bases in between. CDR3 length equals 13 residues. The CDR3 DNA reads as TGTGCCAGCAGTTTAGTTAGAAATCAGCCCCAGCATTTT. Encoded protein: CASSLVRNQPQHF.

This clone was seen just once. The chain couples TRBV27 to TRBJ1-2; 8 positions agree with TRBD1. The CDR3 has 14 residues. After removal of 1 base from V and 8 bases from J, the junction contained 6 bases not matched to a gene. CDR1 is MNHEY, CDR2 SMNVEV, per germline (reference sequence). Written as DNA, the CDR3 is TGTGCCAGCAGTTTATTCCCAGGGGGCTCGGGCTACACCTTC. Amino acids: CASSLFPGGSGYTF.

The gene calls are TRBV3-1 (or the pseudogene TRBV3-2) and TRBJ2-7, with 9 bases fitting TRBD1. The CDR3 has 15 residues. J gave up 2 bases and V 3 bases, and 5 bases lay outside the gene matches. The germline V gene encodes CDR1 LGHDT and CDR2 YNNKEL (reference sequence). This chain's CDR3 is CASSQTGGSTYEQYF. CDR3 bases: TGTGCCAGCAGCCAGACAGGGGGTTCCACCTACGAGCAGTACTTC.

The V and J genes are TRBV24-1 and TRBJ2-3; TRBD1 agrees at 7 bases. Germline V CDR1 and CDR2: KGHDR, SFDVKD. Unmatched junction bases numbered 14, after V lost 5 bases and J lost 4 bases. This CDR3 is 17 amino acids long. The CDR3 DNA is TGTGCCACCAGTGGTCCAGGACAGGTCGGGTGGGCAGATACGCAGTATTTT. Its translation: CATSGPGQVGWADTQYF.

CDR3 in DNA: TGTGCCAGCTCATCCCGCCGGGCTAGCGGGAGGGCCCTGAACAATGAGCAGTTCTTC. Protein: CASSSRRASGRALNNEQFF. V usage is TRBV18 and J usage is TRBJ2-1; TRBD2 matches 12 bases. CDR1 and CDR2 from the germline V gene are KGHSH and LQKENI. J gave up 5 bases and V 5 bases, and 16 bases lay outside the gene matches. CDR3 size: 19 residues.

The V gene is TRBV20-1, the J gene TRBJ2-2; 14 nucleotides agree with TRBD2. Germline V gene data show CDR1 as DFQATT and CDR2 as SNEGSKA (reference sequence). The CDR3 extends over 17 amino acids. J lost 7 bases, V lost 3 bases, and 10 bases had no gene match. The CDR3 coding sequence is TGCAGTGCTAGTGGCTCGGGACTAGCGGGAGTTAACGGGGAGCTGTTTTTT. Protein product: CSASGSGLAGVNGELFF.

On this clone itself: A read error may produce the germline difference seen at one junction end. The rearrangement links TRBV3-1 (or the pseudogene TRBV3-2) to TRBJ2-1; 10 positions match TRBD2. The germline gives CDR1 LGHDT, CDR2 YNNKEL (reference sequence). This CDR3 region has 17 residues. CDR3 loop: CAGSRQPGLADYNEQFF. Here the CDR3 DNA reads TGTGCCGGCAGCCGGCAGCCTGGACTAGCGGATTACAATGAGCAGTTCTTC.

The V gene is TRBV5-4, the J gene TRBJ2-1; TRBD1 is a possible D gene (5 bases). The CDR3 runs to 13 residues. Per germline, CDR1 SGHNT and CDR2 YYREEE (reference sequence). Trimming pared 2 bases from V and 5 bases from J, leaving 8 bases between. CDR3 residues: CASSLDSNNEQFF. The DNA of the CDR3 is TGTGCCAGCAGCTTAGACAGCAACAATGAGCAGTTCTTC.

The chain is built from TRBV30 and TRBJ1-1, with D unclear. V lost 5 bases and J lost 0, with 4 bases in between. CDR1 and CDR2 from the germline V gene are GTSNPN and SVGIG (reference sequence). This CDR3 region has 11 residues. The CDR3 nucleotides read TGTGCCTGGGGTATGAACACTGAAGCTTTCTTT. It translates to CAWGMNTEAFF.

The sample holds a few counts of this clone. The rearrangement uses TRBV11-3 and TRBJ2-7; D uncertain. The germline CDR1 and CDR2 sequences are SGHNT and YENEEA. Between the trimmed V and J ends, which lost 1 base and 3 bases, there was a span of 13 bases. This CDR3 is 15 amino acids long. In DNA form, the CDR3 reads TGTGCCAGCAGCTTAGGTGGCGGAGTCCACTACGAGCAGTACTTC. This codes for CASSLGGGVHYEQYF.

The rearrangement joins TRBV27 to TRBJ2-7; D might be TRBD1 (6 bases). V was trimmed by 5 bases and J by 0 bases, leaving 17 bases between them. Germline V gene data show CDR1 as MNHEY and CDR2 as SMNVEV (reference sequence). This CDR3 has 16 residues. The CDR3 reads CASSKYRDGGSYEQYF. The DNA of the CDR3 is TGTGCCAGCAGTAAGTACAGGGATGGGGGCTCCTACGAGCAGTACTTC.

The chain combines TRBV5-1 with TRBJ2-7, with D possibly being TRBD2 (5 bases). V was clipped by 5 bases and J by 0 bases, with 15 bases between them. The CDR3 sequence is 15 residues long. Germline CDR1 and CDR2: SGHRS and YFSETQ. Here the CDR3 reads CASSKTTLGSYEQYF. DNA for the CDR3: TGCGCCAGCAGTAAGACTACCTTGGGCTCCTACGAGCAGTACTTC.